These 20 T cell receptor beta chains were all obtained from the same sample, sequenced in a study of shared clonotypes between healthy human individuals. Repertoires were generated with immunoSEQ multiplex PCR, while TCRdb's copy carries only in-frame clones and drops some. Seen here are over a million clones, roughly 96% observed once, and the top ten hold more than 0.9%. The material sequenced was naive CD4+ T cells sorted from blood. The subset here: CD45RA+ positively selected. These receptors were taken from a man younger than 45 in good health.

In nucleotides, the CDR3 is TGTGCCAGCAGTTTAGCGTCGTTCGCCTCTCAACGTCAGTTCTTC. The encoded protein is CASSLASFASQRQFF. The chain joins TRBV27 to TRBJ2-1; D is unresolved. V lost 2 bases, J lost 13 bases, and 21 bases lay in between. The CDR3 totals 15 residues. Germline V lookup: CDR1 MNHEY, CDR2 SMNVEV (reference sequence).

This rearrangement joins TRBV18 to TRBJ1-1, with D tentatively TRBD1 (6 bases). V was pared by 4 bases and J by 1 base, with 10 bases between. Germline V gives CDR1 KGHSH, CDR2 LQKENI. The length of the CDR3 is 14 residues. CDR3 residues: CASSLQGQNTEAFF. The CDR3, as DNA: TGTGCCAGCTCACTACAGGGTCAGAACACTGAAGCTTTCTTT.

The V and J genes are TRBV11-2 and TRBJ2-1; 7 nucleotides align to TRBD2. Looked up from germline, CDR1 is SGHAT and CDR2 is FQNNGV. The J segment lost 0 bases and the V segment lost 5 bases, leaving 7 bases of the junction unmatched. CDR3 length equals 16 residues. CDR3 in amino acids: CASSPRDYLSYNEQFF. The CDR3 nucleotides are TGTGCCAGCAGCCCGCGGGACTACCTCTCCTACAATGAGCAGTTCTTC.

This rearrangement joins TRBV25-1 to TRBJ2-7; 9 nucleotides line up with TRBD2. CDR1 and CDR2 (germline): MGHDK, SYGVNS. The CDR3 covers 13 residues. V lost 7 bases and J lost 7; bases outside the gene matches: 8. CDR3 bases: TGTGCCAGCACCGAACGGCTAGCGGGAGAGCAGTACTTC. As protein: CASTERLAGEQYF.

This chain links TRBV7-8 with TRBJ2-7; tentatively, D is TRBD1 or TRBD2 (6 bases each). V lost 7 bases, J lost 6 bases, and 22 bases lay in between. Germline V gene sequence: CDR1 SGHVS, CDR2 FQNEAQ. The CDR3 runs 15 residues. The CDR3 here is CASTQGGGRSSEQYF. The CDR3 DNA reads TGTGCCAGCACCCAAGGAGGGGGGAGGAGTTCCGAGCAGTACTTC.

The rearrangement joins TRBV5-6 to TRBJ1-2; 7 bases match TRBD1. This CDR3 is 14 amino acids long. Trimming cost V 3 bases and J 0 bases; bases outside gene matches: 2. In germline, CDR1 is SGHDT, CDR2 YYEEEE. Here the CDR3 reads CASSSDRANYGYTF. In DNA form, the CDR3 reads TGTGCCAGCAGCTCAGACAGGGCTAACTATGGCTACACCTTC.

As concerns this clone: Other DNA sequences in this sample translate to the same CDR3. This chain uses TRBV18 with TRBJ2-7; D may be TRBD2 (6 bases). The CDR3 sequence is 14 residues long. V was trimmed by 6 bases and J by 2 bases, leaving 14 bases between them. In germline, CDR1 is KGHSH, CDR2 LQKENI. The CDR3 sequence: CASSPGTGAYEQYF. The DNA of the CDR3 is TGTGCCAGCTCTCCCGGGACGGGAGCCTACGAGCAGTACTTC.

The chain carries TRBV4-3 and TRBJ1-1; the D gene is possibly TRBD1 (5 bases). The CDR3 has 13 residues. Germline CDR1 reads LGHNA; CDR2 reads YSLEER. Trimming cost V 2 bases and J 6 bases, with 10 bases left between them. The CDR3 protein is CASSQQGNAEAFF. CDR3 bases: TGCGCCAGCAGCCAACAGGGAAACGCTGAAGCTTTCTTT.

The chain couples TRBV28 to TRBJ2-5, with D tentatively TRBD2 (7 bases). The V gene lost 2 bases and the J gene lost 4 bases, with 26 bases spanning the gap. CDR3 length equals 19 residues. Germline loops: CDR1 MDHEN, CDR2 SYDVKM. CDR3 bases: TGTGCCAGCAGTTTAATTGGTCGCTGGGGGGGCAGTGGGGCAGAGACCCAGTACTTC. This gives the protein CASSLIGRWGGSGAETQYF.

The chain recombines TRBV5-1 with TRBJ2-1; possible D gene TRBD2, 5 bases. Per the germline V gene, CDR1 is SGHRS and CDR2 is YFSETQ. V gave up 3 bases and J gave up 4 bases, with 8 bases separating them. The CDR3 is made up of 13 amino acids. Here the CDR3 reads CASSWTGYNEQFF. Written as DNA, the CDR3 is TGCGCCAGCAGCTGGACTGGATACAATGAGCAGTTCTTC.

The V and J genes are TRBV5-1 and TRBJ2-7; possibly TRBD1 for D (5 bases). V was trimmed by 5 bases and J by 3 bases, leaving 18 bases between them. The CDR3 length is 15 residues. The germline V gene encodes CDR1 SGHRS and CDR2 YFSETQ. CDR3 region: CASRPLPGQIYEQYF. DNA for the CDR3: TGCGCCAGCAGACCTCTCCCTGGACAAATCTACGAGCAGTACTTC.

The chain joins TRBV10-1 to TRBJ2-3; maybe TRBD2 (6 bases). Germline V CDR1 and CDR2: WNHNN, SYGVQD (reference sequence). The CDR3 has 17 residues. The germline V and J ends were trimmed by 0 bases and 0 bases, with 13 bases remaining between them. Here the CDR3 reads CASSESRDLASTDTQYF. The CDR3 DNA reads TGCGCCAGCAGTGAGTCCCGGGACTTAGCTAGCACAGATACGCAGTATTTT.

The V call is TRBV5-1, the J call TRBJ1-4, with 8 bases fitting TRBD1. CDR1 is SGHRS and CDR2 is YFSETQ in the germline V gene. This CDR3 comprises 15 residues. Trimming cost V 2 bases and J 6 bases; bases outside gene matches: 6. The CDR3 loop reads CASSFQGAEDEKLFF. The CDR3 DNA is TGCGCCAGCAGCTTTCAGGGGGCTGAGGATGAAAAACTGTTTTTT.

Only one count was recorded for this clone. The V and J genes are TRBV9 and TRBJ2-7; D might be TRBD1 (5 bases). V lost 4 bases and J lost 0, with 11 bases in between. Germline V CDR1 and CDR2: SGDLS, YYNGEE. This CDR3 has 14 residues. CDR3 in amino acids: CASSRKGISYEQYF. In nucleotides, the CDR3 is TGTGCCAGCAGCAGAAAGGGGATCTCCTACGAGCAGTACTTC.

The chain is built from TRBV9 and TRBJ1-1, with D uncertain. This CDR3 is built from 14 residues. Germline values: CDR1 SGDLS, CDR2 YYNGEE. Trimming took off 3 bases at V and 7 bases at J, with 16 bases between the two ends. CDR3 DNA sequence: TGTGCCAGCAGCGGGTGGCTCAAAGGAGGTGAAGCTTTCTTT. Translation gives CASSGWLKGGEAFF.

This chain uses TRBV5-1 with TRBJ2-5; 7 nucleotides match TRBD1. The CDR3 is made up of 16 amino acids. CDR1 and CDR2 from the germline V gene are SGHRS and YFSETQ. Trimming cost V 4 bases and J 2 bases; bases outside gene matches: 11. The CDR3 nucleotides are TGCGCCAGCAGCCCTTCAAACAGGGGTCGGCAAGAGACCCAGTACTTC. Translated, it gives CASSPSNRGRQETQYF.

The CDR3 nucleotides read TGTGCCAGCACGGTAAACACCGGGGAGCTGTTTTTT. Protein sequence: CASTVNTGELFF. This chain joins TRBV28 and TRBJ2-2; no reliable D call. Germline loops: CDR1 MDHEN, CDR2 SYDVKM. V lost 7 bases to trimming and J lost 2 bases, with 5 bases between them. The CDR3 is 12 amino acids.

This clone was observed once. The chain joins TRBV5-6 to TRBJ2-1; unclear D gene. This CDR3 is 13 amino acids long. CDR1 and CDR2 from the germline V gene are SGHDT and YYEEEE. V lost 0 bases and J 6 bases, leaving 7 bases between the germline ends. CDR3 nucleotides: TGTGCCAGCAGCTTGGAAGATCCCAATGAGCAGTTCTTC. It translates to CASSLEDPNEQFF.

This chain joins TRBV10-3 and TRBJ1-2; the D is unclear. Trimming pared 0 bases from V and 7 bases from J, leaving 9 bases between. The CDR3 sequence is 13 residues long. CDR1 ENHRY and CDR2 SYGVKD come from the germline V gene. The CDR3 sequence: CAISESLSLGYTF. Written as DNA, the CDR3 is TGTGCCATCAGTGAGTCCCTTTCCCTTGGCTACACCTTC.

The chain uses TRBV7-2 and TRBJ2-4; D is undetermined. This CDR3 has 16 amino acids. Germline values: CDR1 SGHTA, CDR2 FQGNSA. The V end lost 1 base, the J end lost 4 bases, and 14 bases lay between the germline ends. DNA for the CDR3: TGTGCCAGCAGCTTAGACGGCCATGTCTCTAAAAACATTCAGTACTTC. Protein sequence: CASSLDGHVSKNIQYF.